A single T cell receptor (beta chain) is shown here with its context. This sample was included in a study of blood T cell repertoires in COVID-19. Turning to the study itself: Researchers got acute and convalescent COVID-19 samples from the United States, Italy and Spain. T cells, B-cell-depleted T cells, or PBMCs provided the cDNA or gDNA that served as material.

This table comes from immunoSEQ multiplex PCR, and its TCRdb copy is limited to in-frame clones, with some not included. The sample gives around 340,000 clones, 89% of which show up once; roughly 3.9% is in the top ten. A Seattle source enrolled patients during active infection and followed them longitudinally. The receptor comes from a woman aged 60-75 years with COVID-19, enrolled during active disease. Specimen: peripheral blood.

This chain's CDR3 is CASSLGTRDQETQYF. For the CDR3, the DNA is TGTGCCAGCAGCTTAGGTACTAGGGATCAAGAGACCCAGTACTTC. V and J are TRBV7-3 and TRBJ2-5; D might be TRBD2 (5 bases). This CDR3 has 15 residues. Trimming removed 2 bases at V and 2 bases at J, with 12 bases between. Germline CDR1 SGHTA, CDR2 FQGTGA.